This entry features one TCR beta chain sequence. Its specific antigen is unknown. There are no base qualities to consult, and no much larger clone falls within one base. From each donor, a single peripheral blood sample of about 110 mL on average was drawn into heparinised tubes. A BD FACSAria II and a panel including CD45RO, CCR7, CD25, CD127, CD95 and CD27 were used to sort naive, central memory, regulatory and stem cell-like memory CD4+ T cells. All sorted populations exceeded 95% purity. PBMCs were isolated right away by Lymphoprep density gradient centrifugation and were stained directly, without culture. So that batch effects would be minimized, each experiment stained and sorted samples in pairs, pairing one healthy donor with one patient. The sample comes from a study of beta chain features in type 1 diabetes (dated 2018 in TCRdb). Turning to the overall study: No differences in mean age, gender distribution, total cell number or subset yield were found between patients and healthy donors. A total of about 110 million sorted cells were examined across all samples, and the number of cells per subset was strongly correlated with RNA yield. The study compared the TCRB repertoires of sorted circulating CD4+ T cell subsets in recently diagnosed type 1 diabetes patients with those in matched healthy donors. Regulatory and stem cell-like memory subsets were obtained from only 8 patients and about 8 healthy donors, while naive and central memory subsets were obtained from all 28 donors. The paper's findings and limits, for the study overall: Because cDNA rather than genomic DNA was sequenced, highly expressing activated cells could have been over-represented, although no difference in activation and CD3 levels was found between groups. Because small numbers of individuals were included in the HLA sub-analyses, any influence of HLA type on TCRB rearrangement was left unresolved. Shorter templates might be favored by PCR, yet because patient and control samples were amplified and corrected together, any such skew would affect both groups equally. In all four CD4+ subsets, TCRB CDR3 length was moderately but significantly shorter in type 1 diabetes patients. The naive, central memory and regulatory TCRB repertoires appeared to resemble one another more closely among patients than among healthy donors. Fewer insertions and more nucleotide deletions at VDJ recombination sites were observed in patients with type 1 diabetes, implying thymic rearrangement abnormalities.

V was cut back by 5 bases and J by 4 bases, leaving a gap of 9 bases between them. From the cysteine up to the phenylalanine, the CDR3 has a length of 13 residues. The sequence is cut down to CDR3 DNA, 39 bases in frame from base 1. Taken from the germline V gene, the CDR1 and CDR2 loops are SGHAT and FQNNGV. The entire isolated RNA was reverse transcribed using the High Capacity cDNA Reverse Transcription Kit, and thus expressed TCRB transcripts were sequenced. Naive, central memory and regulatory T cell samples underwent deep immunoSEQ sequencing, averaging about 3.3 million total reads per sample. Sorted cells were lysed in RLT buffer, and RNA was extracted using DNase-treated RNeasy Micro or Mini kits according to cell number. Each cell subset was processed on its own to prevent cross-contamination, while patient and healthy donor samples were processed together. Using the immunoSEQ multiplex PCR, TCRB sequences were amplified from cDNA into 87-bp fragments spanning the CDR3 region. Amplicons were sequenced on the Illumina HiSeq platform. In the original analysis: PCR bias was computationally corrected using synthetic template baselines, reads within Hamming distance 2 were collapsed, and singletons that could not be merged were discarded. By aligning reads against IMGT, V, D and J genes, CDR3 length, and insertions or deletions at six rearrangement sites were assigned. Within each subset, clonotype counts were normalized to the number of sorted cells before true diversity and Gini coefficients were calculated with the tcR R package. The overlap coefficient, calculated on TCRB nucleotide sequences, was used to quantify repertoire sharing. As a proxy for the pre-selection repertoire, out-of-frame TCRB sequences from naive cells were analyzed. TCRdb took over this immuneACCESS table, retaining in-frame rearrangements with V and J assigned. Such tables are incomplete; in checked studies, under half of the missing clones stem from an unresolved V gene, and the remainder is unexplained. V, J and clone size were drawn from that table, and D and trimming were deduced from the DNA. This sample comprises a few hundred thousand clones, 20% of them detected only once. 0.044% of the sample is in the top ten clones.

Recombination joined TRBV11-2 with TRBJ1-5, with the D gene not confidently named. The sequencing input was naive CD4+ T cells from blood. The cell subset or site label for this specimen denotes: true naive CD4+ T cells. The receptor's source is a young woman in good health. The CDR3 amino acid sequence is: CASSPDLNQPQHF. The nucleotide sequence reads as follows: TGTGCCAGCAGCCCGGACTTAAATCAGCCCCAGCATTTT.